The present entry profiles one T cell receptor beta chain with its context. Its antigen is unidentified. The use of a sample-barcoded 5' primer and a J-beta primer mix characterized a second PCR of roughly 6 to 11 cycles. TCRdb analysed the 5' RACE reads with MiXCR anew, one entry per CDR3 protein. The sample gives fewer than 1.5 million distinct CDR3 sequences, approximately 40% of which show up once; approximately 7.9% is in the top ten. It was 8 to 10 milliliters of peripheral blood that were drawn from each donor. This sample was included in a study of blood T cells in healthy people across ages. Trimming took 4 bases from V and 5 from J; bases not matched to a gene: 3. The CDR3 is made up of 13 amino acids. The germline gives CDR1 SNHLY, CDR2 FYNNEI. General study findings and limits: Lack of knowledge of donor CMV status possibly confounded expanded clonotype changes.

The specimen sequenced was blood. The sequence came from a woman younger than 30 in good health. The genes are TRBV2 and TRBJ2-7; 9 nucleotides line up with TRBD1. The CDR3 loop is CASSGWTGDEQYF. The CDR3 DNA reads TGTGCCAGCAGTGGCTGGACAGGGGACGAGCAGTACTTC. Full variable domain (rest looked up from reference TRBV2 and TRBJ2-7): EPEVTQTPSHQVTQMGQEVILRCVPISNHLYFYWYRQILGQKVEFLVSFYNNEISEKSEIFDDQFSVERPDGSNFTLKIRSTKLEDSAMYFCASSGWTGDEQYFGPGTRLTVT.